This T cell receptor beta chain was obtained from a study of T-cell reconstitution after alpha-beta-depleted transplantation in children. This clonotype turned up a few times. This sample's TCRbeta library carried unique molecular identifier barcodes. TCRdb reanalysed the PCR reads using MiXCR and keeps one entry per CDR3 protein. The data hold a few hundred thousand distinct CDR3 sequences, with approximately 10% observed a single time. The V segment lost 3 bases and the J segment 7 bases; nucleotides outside the gene matches: 13. Germline-derived CDR1 and CDR2 are SGDLS and YYNGEE. This CDR3 is built from 18 residues.

Sequenced material: PBMCs from the stem cell graft donor, taken from the stem cell graft. This chain connects TRBV9 to TRBJ2-1; 13 nucleotides line up with TRBD2. This receptor was obtained from a human donor who donated a stem cell graft to a child with acute myeloid leukemia. CDR3 loop: CASSAGLAGVRVVNEQFF. CDR3 DNA sequence: TGTGCCAGCAGCGCCGGACTAGCGGGGGTCCGGGTGGTAAATGAGCAGTTCTTC.